One sample yielded the 19 T cell receptor beta chains listed below, sequenced in a study of shared clonotypes between healthy human individuals. The assay was immunoSEQ multiplex PCR, and TCRdb's table has in-frame clones only and misses some. This sample carries a few million clones, more than 90% of them seen once, and the ten largest clones take under 0.15%. Sequences were obtained from naive CD4+ T cells sorted from blood. Subset defined: CD45RA+ positively selected. All receptors derive from a man aged 18 to 30 in good health.

The chain links TRBV25-1 to TRBJ1-1; D perhaps matches TRBD1 (5 bases). V was trimmed by 2 bases and J by 7 bases, leaving 17 bases between them. In germline, CDR1 is MGHDK, CDR2 SYGVNS. The CDR3 is 15 residues long. CDR3 bases: TGTGCCAGCAGTGAAGTAGGGGTGGGACGGGGTGAAGCTTTCTTT. It is translated as CASSEVGVGRGEAFF.

The chain couples TRBV7-4 to TRBJ2-7, with a weak D call TRBD2 (5 bases). Germline CDR1 is SGHVT and CDR2 is SQSDAQ. Trimming left V 1 base short and J 5 bases short, with 12 bases between. The CDR3 contains 14 residues. The DNA of the CDR3 is TGTGCCAGCAGCTTAGAGGAGGTTTCTCACGAGCAGTACTTC. Translating it yields CASSLEEVSHEQYF.

CDR3 sequence reads: CASSLGGGNQPQHF. CDR3 bases: TGTGCCAGCAGCTTAGGGGGTGGCAATCAGCCCCAGCATTTT. The chain carries TRBV7-6 and TRBJ1-5; D is unresolved. This CDR3 comprises 14 residues. Germline V gene data show CDR1 as SGHVS and CDR2 as FNYEAQ. Deletions cut 1 base from V and 2 bases from J, with 6 bases between.

The chain uses TRBV19 and TRBJ1-1, with D hard to call. Trimming left V 9 bases short and J 1 base short, with 12 bases between. The CDR3 is made up of 13 amino acids. CDR1 and CDR2 (germline): LNHDA, SQIVND (reference sequence). CDR3 coding DNA: TGTGCCAGCGGTGCTACTCGGAACACTGAAGCTTTCTTT. Its protein is CASGATRNTEAFF.

The CDR3, as DNA: TGTGCCAGCAGCTTAGGGCAGGGTGGGTCTTATCAGCCCCAGCATTTT. It encodes CASSLGQGGSYQPQHF. The chain joins TRBV7-9 to TRBJ1-5; a weak D match, TRBD1 (5 bases). V shed 1 base and J shed 5 bases, with 15 bases lying between them. The CDR3 totals 16 residues. Looked up from germline, CDR1 is SEHNR and CDR2 is FQNEAQ (reference sequence). Complete variable domain (other parts from reference TRBV7-9 and TRBJ1-5): DTGVSQNPRHKITKRGQNVTFRCDPISEHNRLYWYRQTLGQGPEFLTYFQNEAQLEKSRLLSDRFSAERPKGSFSTLEIQRTEQGDSAMYLCASSLGQGGSYQPQHFGDGTRLSIL.

This clone showed up just once. The V call is TRBV5-4, the J call TRBJ1-1; D is possibly TRBD1 (5 bases). Germline V gene sequence: CDR1 SGHNT, CDR2 YYREEE (reference sequence). The V and J ends lost 4 bases and 0 bases respectively, with 13 bases between them. The CDR3 sequence is 15 residues long. CDR3 protein: CASSLGVAMNTEAFF. Here the CDR3 DNA reads TGTGCCAGCAGCCTAGGGGTCGCAATGAACACTGAAGCTTTCTTT.

Notes on this clone: Other DNA sequences in this sample translate to the same CDR3. V and J are TRBV29-1 and TRBJ2-6, with D possibly TRBD1 on 6 matching bases. V was cut by 4 bases and J by 1 base, with 8 bases left in between. The CDR3 totals 14 residues. Germline V gene data show CDR1 as SQVTM and CDR2 as ANQGSEA. CDR3 in DNA: TGCAGCGTTGCACAGGGTTCTGGGGCCAACGTCCTGACTTTC. Protein sequence: CSVAQGSGANVLTF.

This clone has just one count. V is TRBV19 and J is TRBJ1-1, with 7 bases lining up with TRBD1. This CDR3 contains 13 residues. Germline V CDR1 and CDR2: LNHDA, SQIVND (reference sequence). J was trimmed by 4 bases and V by 10 bases; bases with no gene match: 9. CDR3 amino acids: CATTTGSGTEAFF. The CDR3 nucleotides are TGTGCCACCACGACAGGGAGTGGCACTGAAGCTTTCTTT.

With regard to this clone: The sample holds other DNA sequences that translate to the same CDR3. CDR3 loop: CASSIGTGGETQYF. CDR3 DNA sequence: TGTGCCAGTAGTATAGGCACAGGGGGTGAGACCCAGTACTTC. This rearrangement joins TRBV19 to TRBJ2-5; TRBD1 matches at 8 bases. V lost 1 base and J lost 5; bases outside the gene matches: 3. This CDR3 comprises 14 residues. CDR1 LNHDA and CDR2 SQIVND come from the germline V gene (reference sequence). Drawing the rest from reference TRBV19 and TRBJ2-5, the complete variable domain is DGGITQSPKYLFRKEGQNVTLSCEQNLNHDAMYWYRQDPGQGLRLIYYSQIVNDFQKGDIAEGYSVSREKKESFPLTVTSAQKNPTAFYLCASSIGTGGETQYFGPGTRLLVL.

The rearrangement uses TRBV6-4 and TRBJ1-1, with 8 nucleotides matching TRBD1. V lost 2 bases and J lost 1; bases outside the gene matches: 6. CDR3 size: 16 residues. The V gene's germline CDR1 is MRHNA and CDR2 SNTAGT. CDR3 sequence reads: CASSDANRGENTEAFF. The CDR3 DNA follows: TGTGCCAGCAGTGACGCCAACAGGGGGGAGAACACTGAAGCTTTCTTT.

This sequence joins TRBV18 and TRBJ2-2; TRBD2 matches 13 bases. Trimming removed 4 bases from V and 7 bases from J; junction bases left unmatched: 12. The CDR3 runs 18 residues. Germline V CDR1 and CDR2: KGHSH, LQKENI. The CDR3 sequence: CASSHGLAGAGPGGELFF. CDR3 nucleotides: TGTGCCAGCTCACATGGACTAGCGGGGGCTGGGCCCGGCGGGGAGCTGTTTTTT.

The J gene is TRBJ1-2, the V gene TRBV4-1; D possibly corresponds to TRBD1 (5 bases). Germline CDR1 reads MGHRA; CDR2 reads YSYEKL. This CDR3 region has 15 residues. Between the trimmed V and J ends, which lost 0 bases and 4 bases, there was a span of 12 bases. Here the CDR3 reads CASSQDVWGSYGYTF. The CDR3 bases are TGCGCCAGCAGCCAAGATGTTTGGGGGAGCTATGGCTACACCTTC.

This chain connects TRBV5-1 to TRBJ2-5; D is possibly TRBD2 (6 bases). The CDR3 runs to 15 residues. Germline V gene sequence: CDR1 SGHRS, CDR2 YFSETQ. Trimming pared 1 base from V and 4 bases from J, leaving 14 bases between. The CDR3 sequence is CASSLRLTSSETQYF. CDR3 DNA sequence: TGCGCCAGCAGCTTGCGTCTCACTAGCTCAGAGACCCAGTACTTC.

The CDR3 bases are TGTGCCAGCATTAAAGACAGCGCTTTCTATGGCTACACCTTC. Its translation: CASIKDSAFYGYTF. J is TRBJ1-2 and V is TRBV2; a possible D gene is TRBD1 (5 bases). This CDR3 contains 14 residues. The germline V gene has CDR1 SNHLY and CDR2 FYNNEI. Trimming shortened V by 7 bases and J by 4 bases, and 16 bases separated the two germline ends.

V gene TRBV5-4 combines with J gene TRBJ2-7, with 9 bases aligning to TRBD2. Germline assignment: CDR1 SGHNT and CDR2 YYREEE (reference sequence). The ends lost 7 bases at V and 7 bases at J; junction bases unmatched: 18. The CDR3 extends over 16 amino acids. The CDR3 region has the DNA TGTGCCAGCTCTGCGGGAGGGCCTATAACCGGAAGAGAGCAGTACTTC. This codes for CASSAGGPITGREQYF.

The rearrangement links TRBV7-9 to TRBJ2-7, with a weak D call TRBD1 (5 bases). The V end was cut by 10 bases, the J end by 0 bases, with 10 bases between. Germline assignment: CDR1 SEHNR and CDR2 FQNEAQ (reference sequence). The CDR3 is made up of 12 amino acids. The CDR3 DNA is TGTGCCACAAGCAGGGCCTCCTACGAGCAGTACTTC. It codes for CATSRASYEQYF.

The chain recombines TRBV30 with TRBJ1-1; D is undetermined. The CDR3 sequence is 13 residues long. Germline V lookup: CDR1 GTSNPN, CDR2 SVGIG (reference sequence). V was cut by 5 bases and J by 3 bases, with 13 bases left in between. In nucleotides, the CDR3 is TGTGCCTGGTCCTTGGACGTATACACTGAAGCTTTCTTT. Protein product: CAWSLDVYTEAFF.

The rearrangement uses TRBV5-8 and TRBJ1-2; the D is unclear. Germline V gene data show CDR1 as SGHTS and CDR2 as YDEGEE. This CDR3 has 12 residues. V was shortened by 3 bases and J by 4 bases, with 7 bases between the two germline ends. CDR3 DNA sequence: TGTGCCAGCAGCTCGCCCTTCTATGGCTACACCTTC. Protein sequence: CASSSPFYGYTF.

CDR3 sequence reads: CASSPITGTKNIQYF. In DNA form, the CDR3 reads TGTGCCAGCTCACCAATAACAGGGACCAAAAACATTCAGTACTTC. The V call is TRBV18, the J call TRBJ2-4, with a weak D call TRBD1 (6 bases). The germline gives CDR1 KGHSH, CDR2 LQKENI. Trimming took 2 bases from V and 2 from J, leaving 10 bases between them. The length of the CDR3 is 15 residues.